The 27 T cell receptor beta chains presented below share a single source sample, sequenced in a study of T cells in Graves' hyperthyroidism and ophthalmopathy. TCR beta CDR3 regions were amplified from RNA transcripts. First-round RT-PCR with HTBI primers amplified the TCR CDR3 region. TCRdb processed the multiplex PCR reads anew with MiXCR; each CDR3 protein has one entry. The sample holds 660,000 or so distinct CDR3 sequences, about 45% seen once. The sequencing sample was made of peripheral blood or thyroid tissue (not recorded which). The receptors stem from an adult man with Graves' disease, either hyperthyroidism or ophthalmopathy (not recorded which).

The rearrangement links TRBV2 to TRBJ1-2; D may be TRBD1 (5 bases). From germline, CDR1 is SNHLY and CDR2 FYNNEI. Trimming pared 4 bases from V and 2 bases from J, leaving 17 bases between. CDR3 size: 16 residues. The CDR3 DNA follows: TGTGCCAGCAGTGCTCCTCCGGGACTGCGAAACTATGGCTACACCTTC. Protein sequence: CASSAPPGLRNYGYTF.

This sequence joins TRBV29-1 and TRBJ2-5, with 8 bases aligning to TRBD2. CDR1 is SQVTM, CDR2 ANQGSEA, per germline. This CDR3 has 13 amino acids. The J segment lost 5 bases and the V segment lost 3 bases, leaving 5 bases of the junction unmatched. CDR3 residues: CSVDGREEETQYF. The CDR3, as DNA: TGCAGCGTTGATGGGCGGGAGGAGGAGACCCAGTACTTC.

The chain carries TRBV7-9 and TRBJ1-1; D unresolved. The germline V gene has CDR1 SEHNR and CDR2 FQNEAQ (reference sequence). CDR3 length: 17 amino acids. Trimming removed 5 bases from V and 1 base from J, with 20 bases in between. The CDR3 here is CASSPGPTASGNTEAFF. CDR3 DNA sequence: TGTGCCAGCAGCCCTGGACCCACCGCCTCAGGGAACACTGAAGCTTTCTTT.

The table lists this clonotype with many counts. The genes are TRBV24-1 and TRBJ1-6, with D uncertain. The V gene lost 9 bases and the J gene lost 0 bases, with 17 bases spanning the gap. Per germline, CDR1 KGHDR and CDR2 SFDVKD. The CDR3 covers 17 residues. The CDR3 is CATDNIRRSSYNSPLHF. CDR3 coding DNA: TGTGCCACCGATAACATCAGGAGAAGCTCCTATAATTCACCCCTCCACTTT.

As concerns this clonotype: One end of the junction is discordant with germline, which a read error may explain. This chain joins TRBV2 and TRBJ1-2; D remains ambiguous. The CDR3 spans 12 residues. The germline V gene has CDR1 SNHLY and CDR2 FYNNEI. CDR3 sequence: CAISERVGGYTF. The CDR3 DNA follows: TGTGCCATCAGTGAGAGGGTTGGTGGCTACACCTTC.

This clonotype showed up many times. The chain is built from TRBV7-9 and TRBJ2-7; perhaps TRBD2 as D (6 bases). The germline V gene encodes CDR1 SEHNR and CDR2 FQNEAQ (reference sequence). This CDR3 comprises 16 residues. Trimming left V 4 bases short and J 2 bases short, with 18 bases between. CDR3 in amino acids: CASSSSRDSSAYEQYF. The DNA of the CDR3 is TGTGCCAGCAGCTCAAGCCGGGACTCCTCGGCCTACGAGCAGTACTTC.

The sample holds a few counts of this clonotype. A much larger clone sits a single nucleotide away, making a read error possible. The V and J genes are TRBV6-6 and TRBJ1-2; maybe TRBD1 (6 bases). From germline, CDR1 is MNHNY and CDR2 SVGAGI (reference sequence). Trimming took 10 bases from V and 2 from J, leaving 8 bases between them. The CDR3 loop spans 11 amino acids. The CDR3 reads CATGQNYGYTF. Here the CDR3 DNA reads TGTGCCACCGGACAGAACTATGGCTACACCTTC.

J is TRBJ1-2 and V is TRBV19; D not certain. Germline CDR1 is LNHDA and CDR2 is SQIVND (reference sequence). The CDR3 is 11 amino acids. Written as DNA, the CDR3 is TGTGCTCGGACGGAGCTCTATGGCTACACCTTC. Protein: CARTELYGYTF.

This chain uses TRBV7-2 with TRBJ2-2, with D perhaps matching TRBD2 (6 bases). The CDR3 runs to 18 residues. With 1 base removed from V and 5 bases from J, the gap between germline ends came to 20 bases. Germline lookup yields CDR1 SGHTA and CDR2 FQGNSA. The DNA of the CDR3 is TGTGCCAGCAGCTTAGTCCGGGGGAACTACAGGTCTACCGGGGAGCTGTTTTTT. It is translated as CASSLVRGNYRSTGELFF.

V is TRBV20-1 and J is TRBJ1-2; 11 nucleotides agree with TRBD1. V lost 5 bases to trimming and J lost 4 bases; unmatched junction nucleotides: 3. Germline-derived CDR1 and CDR2 are DFQATT and SNEGSKA (reference sequence). CDR3 length: 13 amino acids. The CDR3 DNA reads TGCAGTGCTCCCGGACAGGGGGCCTATGGCTACACCTTC. It codes for CSAPGQGAYGYTF.

This clonotype was counted a few times. The genes are TRBV2 and TRBJ1-1; D unclear. The CDR3 covers 14 residues. From germline, CDR1 is SNHLY and CDR2 FYNNEI. Between the trimmed V and J ends, which lost 6 bases and 3 bases, there was a span of 14 bases. The CDR3: CASSPLPRDTEAFF. CDR3 nucleotides: TGTGCCAGCAGCCCCCTCCCCCGAGACACTGAAGCTTTCTTT.

This clonotype occurred many times. The gene calls are TRBV7-9 and TRBJ1-4; no clear D gene. CDR3 size: 13 residues. Trimming pared 1 base from V and 7 bases from J, leaving 7 bases between. Germline assignment: CDR1 SEHNR and CDR2 FQNEAQ (reference sequence). CDR3 residues: CASSLDEGEKLFF. The DNA of the CDR3 is TGTGCCAGCAGCTTAGATGAAGGTGAAAAACTGTTTTTT.

The rearrangement uses TRBV6-1 and TRBJ1-6; 7 nucleotides line up with TRBD1. V shed 5 bases and J 8 bases; nucleotides not matched to a gene: 6. The CDR3 runs 14 residues. Germline V gene sequence: CDR1 MNHNS, CDR2 SASEGT. In DNA, the CDR3 is TGTGCCAGCAGTAATACAGGGGACGATTCACCCCTCCACTTT. Amino acid sequence: CASSNTGDDSPLHF.

The CDR3 loop is CASSAGTNEKLFF. In nucleotides, the CDR3 is TGTGCCAGTAGTGCGGGGACTAATGAAAAACTGTTTTTT. The chain employs TRBV19 and TRBJ1-4; no definite D call. This CDR3 is 13 amino acids long. Germline V gene sequence: CDR1 LNHDA, CDR2 SQIVND (reference sequence). Trimming shortened V by 5 bases and J by 2 bases, and 6 bases separated the two germline ends.

The chain carries TRBV24-1 and TRBJ2-5; D call uncertain. Germline V gives CDR1 KGHDR, CDR2 SFDVKD. The CDR3 has 12 amino acids. Trimming took off 5 bases at V and 5 bases at J, with 8 bases between the two ends. Written as DNA, the CDR3 is TGTGCCACCAGTGCCTCCCACGAGACCCAGTACTTC. Amino acid sequence: CATSASHETQYF.

The V call is TRBV7-8, the J call TRBJ1-2; possibly TRBD1 for D (5 bases). V gave up 1 base and J gave up 6 bases, with 18 bases separating them. This CDR3 contains 16 residues. Germline V gene data show CDR1 as SGHVS and CDR2 as FQNEAQ. The CDR3 region has the DNA TGTGCCAGCAGCTTAGGGGCCGGACACCCCGGAGATGGCTACACCTTC. Its protein product is CASSLGAGHPGDGYTF.

The chain joins TRBV6-5 to TRBJ1-1; D is possibly TRBD1 (5 bases). Germline V gene data show CDR1 as MNHEY and CDR2 as SVGAGI. Trimming left V 2 bases short and J 7 bases short, with 14 bases between. The CDR3 runs 14 residues. The CDR3 protein is CASSYGSGSFEAFF. CDR3 DNA sequence: TGTGCCAGCAGTTACGGGTCAGGGAGTTTTGAAGCTTTCTTT.

This chain uses TRBV7-9 with TRBJ1-5; 8 positions match TRBD1. This CDR3 is built from 15 residues. Germline CDR1 reads SEHNR; CDR2 reads FQNEAQ (reference sequence). V was clipped by 11 bases and J by 1 base; unmatched bases: 10. The CDR3 protein is CAWSIGQGSNQPQHF. CDR3 bases: TGTGCCTGGAGTATCGGACAGGGCAGCAATCAGCCCCAGCATTTT. Using reference TRBV7-9 and TRBJ1-5 for the parts outside the CDR3, the full variable domain is DTGVSQNPRHKITKRGQNVTFRCDPISEHNRLYWYRQTLGQGPEFLTYFQNEAQLEKSRLLSDRFSAERPKGSFSTLEIQRTEQGDSAMYLCAWSIGQGSNQPQHFGDGTRLSIL.

V gene TRBV29-1 combines with J gene TRBJ2-2, with a weak D call TRBD1 (6 bases). The CDR3 runs to 12 residues. Trimming pared 5 bases from V and 8 bases from J, leaving 12 bases between. The V gene's germline CDR1 is SQVTM and CDR2 ANQGSEA. The CDR3 DNA reads TGCAGCGTTCAAAACGGGACAGGGGAGCTGTTTTTT. It encodes CSVQNGTGELFF.

This chain connects TRBV28 to TRBJ2-2; D uncertain. Germline assignment: CDR1 MDHEN and CDR2 SYDVKM. The CDR3 contains 16 residues. V dropped 7 bases and J dropped 0 bases, with 15 bases sitting between them. The CDR3 sequence is CASTLRVGANTGELFF. The DNA for the CDR3 is TGTGCCAGCACCCTTCGAGTTGGGGCGAACACCGGGGAGCTGTTTTTT.

This clonotype has a count of ten or more. The rearrangement uses TRBV9 and TRBJ2-7, with 7 nucleotides matching TRBD1. The germline V gene encodes CDR1 SGDLS and CDR2 YYNGEE. The CDR3 consists of 14 residues. J lost 2 bases, V lost 2 bases, and 4 bases had no gene match. This CDR3 is CASSVGTVTYEQYF. In nucleotides, the CDR3 is TGTGCCAGCAGCGTCGGGACAGTCACCTACGAGCAGTACTTC.

The chain has TRBV29-1 and TRBJ1-6; D uncertain. CDR1 and CDR2 (germline): SQVTM, ANQGSEA. Between the trimmed V and J ends, which lost 6 bases and 5 bases, there was a span of 2 bases. The CDR3 runs 10 residues. The CDR3 spells CSVHNSPLHF. As DNA, the CDR3 is TGCAGCGTGCATAATTCACCCCTCCACTTT. Complete variable domain (other parts from reference TRBV29-1 and TRBJ1-6): SAVISQKPSRDICQRGTSLTIQCQVDSQVTMMFWYRQQPGQSLTLIATANQGSEATYESGFVIDKFPISRPNLTFSTLTVSNMSPEDSSIYLCSVHNSPLHFGNGTRLTVT.

V is TRBV6-5 and J is TRBJ1-1; D is uncertain. Trimming removed 5 bases from V and 1 base from J, with 11 bases in between. Germline CDR1 and CDR2: MNHEY and SVGAGI. The CDR3 loop spans 14 amino acids. The CDR3 here is CASSNPGKNTEAFF. The CDR3 DNA is TGTGCCAGCAGTAACCCGGGAAAGAACACTGAAGCTTTCTTT.

The table lists this clonotype with a few counts. This rearrangement joins TRBV11-3 to TRBJ2-7; D is possibly TRBD1 or TRBD2 (5 bases each). The V gene's germline CDR1 is SGHNT and CDR2 YENEEA. The CDR3 runs 13 residues. Trimming removed 5 bases at V and 5 bases at J, with 13 bases between. The CDR3 loop reads CASSDTRGHEQYF. Here the CDR3 DNA reads TGTGCCAGCAGCGACACCCGGGGCCACGAGCAGTACTTC.

The rearrangement joins TRBV15 to TRBJ2-7; 8 bases map to TRBD1. Per germline, CDR1 LNHNV and CDR2 YYDKDF (reference sequence). This CDR3 is 15 amino acids long. V was clipped by 5 bases and J by 0 bases; unmatched bases: 6. The CDR3 region has the DNA TGTGCCACCAGCGAGACAGGGGAGGTCTCCTACGAGCAGTACTTC. This gives the protein CATSETGEVSYEQYF.

CDR3 DNA sequence: TGCAGCGCCAGGGTGGGAAGCTCCATATATTTT. Its translation is CSARVGSSIYF. This chain links TRBV29-1 with TRBJ1-3; D is perhaps TRBD1 (5 bases). The CDR3 totals 11 residues. Germline CDR1 reads SQVTM; CDR2 reads ANQGSEA. Trimming pared 7 bases from V and 11 bases from J, leaving 15 bases between.

This clonotype was seen many times. CDR3: CSVDGRVEKLFF. The CDR3, as DNA: TGCAGCGTTGACGGACGGGTTGAAAAACTGTTTTTT. This chain connects TRBV29-1 to TRBJ1-4, with unresolved D. Trimming removed 3 bases from V and 7 bases from J, with 9 bases in between. Germline CDR1 is SQVTM and CDR2 is ANQGSEA. This CDR3 contains 12 residues. Supplemented by reference TRBV29-1 and TRBJ1-4, the full variable domain reads SAVISQKPSRDICQRGTSLTIQCQVDSQVTMMFWYRQQPGQSLTLIATANQGSEATYESGFVIDKFPISRPNLTFSTLTVSNMSPEDSSIYLCSVDGRVEKLFFGSGTQLSVL.